This T cell receptor beta chain emerged from a study of graft-versus-host responses after intestinal transplantation. Method: immunoSEQ multiplex PCR; TCRdb's copy keeps in-frame clones and lacks some. The sample lists 30,000 to 35,000 clones, about four fifths occurring once. General study points: Investigators detected GvH clones in recipient marrow, with some emerging earlier in ileum or blood.

Germline CDR1 reads SGHAT; CDR2 reads FQNNGV. The CDR3 has 14 amino acids. J was trimmed by 5 bases and V by 5 bases; bases with no gene match: 7. Concerning this clone itself: No antigen is known for it.

This TCR derives from a human donor who received an intestinal transplant. The V call is TRBV11-2, the J call TRBJ1-2; 8 bases agree with TRBD1. This sample comprised unstimulated CD8+ T cells sorted from spleen or lymph node cells, obtained before intestinal transplant. The CDR3 DNA reads TGTGCCAGCAGCGAACTTGGACAGGGTTATGGCTACACCTTC. Translated, it gives CASSELGQGYGYTF.